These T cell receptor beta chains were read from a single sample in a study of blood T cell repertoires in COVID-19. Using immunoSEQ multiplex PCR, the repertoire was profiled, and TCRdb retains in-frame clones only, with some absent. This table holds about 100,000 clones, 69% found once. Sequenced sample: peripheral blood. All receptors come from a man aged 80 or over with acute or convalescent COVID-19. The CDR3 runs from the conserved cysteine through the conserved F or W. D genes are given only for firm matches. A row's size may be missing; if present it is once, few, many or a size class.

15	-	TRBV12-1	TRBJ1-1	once	TGTGCCACTTCCGGTGGGGGGGCGCGGGGGACTGAAGCTTTCTTT	CATSGGGARGTEAFF
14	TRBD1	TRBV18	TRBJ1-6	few	TGTGCCAGCTCCCAAGTTTCAGGGGGTTCACCCCTCCACTTT	CASSQVSGGSPLHF
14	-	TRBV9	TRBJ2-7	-	TGTGCCAGCAGCCCGGGACAATCTACCTACGAGCAGTACTTC	CASSPGQSTYEQYF
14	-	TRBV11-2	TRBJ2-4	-	TGTGCCAGCAGCCCGGGGAATAGGGGGAACATTCAGTACTTC	CASSPGNRGNIQYF
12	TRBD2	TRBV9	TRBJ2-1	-	TGTGCCAGCAGCGCCGCTAGCGGCCGGGAGTTCTTC	CASSAASGREFF
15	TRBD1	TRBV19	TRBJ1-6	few	TGTGCCAGTAGTTCATGGACAGGGGTTAATTCACCCCTCCACTTT	CASSSWTGVNSPLHF
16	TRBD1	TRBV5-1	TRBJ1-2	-	TGCGCCAGCAGCTCAAACCTACCGGGACAGGGCTATGGCTACACCTTC	CASSSNLPGQGYGYTF
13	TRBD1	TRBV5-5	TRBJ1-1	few	TGTGCCAGCAGCGGACTCCGGGACAGGGAAGCTTTCTTT	CASSGLRDREAFF
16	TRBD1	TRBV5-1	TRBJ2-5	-	TGCGCCAGCAGCTTAGGACAGGGGGCCTTCCAAGAGACCCAGTACTTC	CASSLGQGAFQETQYF
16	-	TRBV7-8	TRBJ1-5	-	TGTGCCAGCAGCTTAGTCGGGGGGCGAAGCAATCAGCCCCAGCATTTT	CASSLVGGRSNQPQHF
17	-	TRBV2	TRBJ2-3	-	TGTGCCAGCGGCGGACACAGGGCAGGCCCCTTCACAGATACGCAGTATTTT	CASGGHRAGPFTDTQYF
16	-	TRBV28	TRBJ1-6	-	TGTGCCAGCAGTTTATCCGTCCAGTCCCTCCCGTCACCCCTCCACTTT	CASSLSVQSLPSPLHF
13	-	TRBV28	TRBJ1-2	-	TGTGCCAGCAGTTTGGAGTATAACTATGGCTACACCTTC	CASSLEYNYGYTF
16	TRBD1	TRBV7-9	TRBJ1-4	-	TGTGCCAGCAGCTTCGGCGTGGCAGGGGGTAATGAAAAACTGTTTTTT	CASSFGVAGGNEKLFF
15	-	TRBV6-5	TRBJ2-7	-	TGTGCCAGCACCACAGGGGGGGGAGGCCGTAACGAGCAGTACTTC	CASTTGGGGRNEQYF
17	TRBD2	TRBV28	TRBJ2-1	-	TGTGCCAGCAGCTCGGACGGGACTAGCGGGAGGAAGGATGAGCAGTTCTTC	CASSSDGTSGRKDEQFF
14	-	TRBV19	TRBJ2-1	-	TGTGCCAGTAGTATCCAAAGGGGTGGAAATGAGCAGTTCTTC	CASSIQRGGNEQFF
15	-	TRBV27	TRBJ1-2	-	TGTGCCAGCAGTTTATTCGCGGGACGGAACTATGGCTACACCTTC	CASSLFAGRNYGYTF
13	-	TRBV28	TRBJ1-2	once	TGTGCCAGCAGTCCGGTCCGGGGGTTTGGCTACACCTTC	CASSPVRGFGYTF
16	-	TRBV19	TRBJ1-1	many	TGTGCCAGTAGTATTAAGGGACGAAACAGGGTCCCCAAAGCTTTCTTT	CASSIKGRNRVPKAFF
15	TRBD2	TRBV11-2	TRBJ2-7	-	TGTGCCAGCAGCAGAACGACTAGCGGAACCTACGAGCAGTACTTC	CASSRTTSGTYEQYF
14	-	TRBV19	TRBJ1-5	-	TGTGCCAGTAGTTTCCCAGGGGGCAATCAGCCCCAGCATTTT	CASSFPGGNQPQHF
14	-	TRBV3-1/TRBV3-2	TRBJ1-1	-	TGTGCCAGCACGGGACATCTTTTGAACACTGAAGCTTTCTTT	CASTGHLLNTEAFF
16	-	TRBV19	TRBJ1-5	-	TGTGCCAGTAGTAACTCCCCGCGCGGGTTCAATCAGCCCCAGCATTTT	CASSNSPRGFNQPQHF
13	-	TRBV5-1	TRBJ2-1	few	TGCGCCAGCAGCCGCGGAACCTACAATGAGCAGTTCTTC	CASSRGTYNEQFF
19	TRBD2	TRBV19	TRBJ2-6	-	TGTGCCAGTAGTCCCTTGGCTCGGCTAGCGGGCGCTGGGGCCAACGTCCTGACTTTC	CASSPLARLAGAGANVLTF
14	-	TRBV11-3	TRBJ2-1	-	TGTGCCAGCAGCTTGAGTTCGCGGCACAATGAGCAGTTCTTC	CASSLSSRHNEQFF
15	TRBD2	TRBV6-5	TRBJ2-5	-	TGTGCCAGCACGGGGCTAGCGGGAGTCCCGGAGACCCAGTACTTC	CASTGLAGVPETQYF
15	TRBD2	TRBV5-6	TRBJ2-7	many	TGTGCCAGCAGCTCCGGACTAGCGGGTACCTACGAGCAGTACTTC	CASSSGLAGTYEQYF
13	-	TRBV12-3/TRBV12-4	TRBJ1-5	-	TGTGCCAGCAGTTCTGACATCTATCAGCCCCAGCATTTT	CASSSDIYQPQHF
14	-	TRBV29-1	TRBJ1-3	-	TGCAGCGTTGAATACGGAGCGGGGGGAAACACCATATATTTT	CSVEYGAGGNTIYF
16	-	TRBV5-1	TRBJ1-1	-	TGCGCCAGCAGCCCCCCCTTTGACGGGGGAACTGCTGAAGCTTTCTTT	CASSPPFDGGTAEAFF
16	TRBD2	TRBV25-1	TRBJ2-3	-	TGTGCCAGCAGTGAAATCCTAGCGGGAGCGGGAGATACGCAGTATTTT	CASSEILAGAGDTQYF
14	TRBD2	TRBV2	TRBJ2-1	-	TGTGCCTCCGCAGCGGGGATGGGTGTAAATGAGCAGTTCTTC	CASAAGMGVNEQFF
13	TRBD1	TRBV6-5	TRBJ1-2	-	TGTGCCAGCAGCTTGACAGGGATCTATGGCTACACCTTC	CASSLTGIYGYTF
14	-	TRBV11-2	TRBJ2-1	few	TGTGCCAGCAGCTTTGGTAGGACTGTCAATGAGCAGTTCTTC	CASSFGRTVNEQFF
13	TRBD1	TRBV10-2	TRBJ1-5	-	TGCGCCAGCAGTACCGGACAGGGACAGCCCCAGCATTTT	CASSTGQGQPQHF
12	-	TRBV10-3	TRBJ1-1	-	TGTGCCATCAGTGAGTCGCAGGAAAAAGCTTTCTTT	CAISESQEKAFF
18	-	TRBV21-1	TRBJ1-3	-	TGTGCCAGCAGCACTCCAGACGGTGACTACGAAGAGGGAAACACCATATATTTT	CASSTPDGDYEEGNTIYF
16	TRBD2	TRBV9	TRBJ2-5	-	TGTGCCAGCAGCGTAACTAGCGGGAGGTACCAAGAGACCCAGTACTTC	CASSVTSGRYQETQYF
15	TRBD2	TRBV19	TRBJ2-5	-	TGTGCCAGTAGTATAATGGGGGGACTAGAAGAGACCCAGTACTTC	CASSIMGGLEETQYF
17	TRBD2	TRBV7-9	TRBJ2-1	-	TGTGCCAGCAGCCCGAGCCTAGCGGGAGTAAGGTACAATGAGCAGTTCTTC	CASSPSLAGVRYNEQFF
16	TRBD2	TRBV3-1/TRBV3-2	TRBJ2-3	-	TGTGCCAGCAGCCAAGGGACTAGCGGGAGCGCAGATACGCAGTATTTT	CASSQGTSGSADTQYF
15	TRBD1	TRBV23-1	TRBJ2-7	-	TGCGCCAGCAGTCAATTGGGACAGGGTGAGTACGAGCAGTACTTC	CASSQLGQGEYEQYF
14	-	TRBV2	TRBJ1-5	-	TGTGCCAGCACCGGGACTAATACGAATCAGCCCCAGCATTTT	CASTGTNTNQPQHF